The 30 T cell receptor beta chains presented below share a single source sample, sequenced in a study of blood T cell repertoires in COVID-19. The repertoire was sequenced with immunoSEQ multiplex PCR; TCRdb's copy has only in-frame clones and lacks some. The sample carries 250,000 to 300,000 clones, around four fifths recorded once. The sample comprised peripheral blood. All receptors derive from a man aged 55-75 years who had recovered from COVID-19.

J is TRBJ2-1 and V is TRBV7-9; 9 nucleotides match TRBD2. Germline CDR1 and CDR2: SEHNR and FQNEAQ (reference sequence). CDR3 size: 16 residues. With 1 base clipped from V and 8 bases from J, the junction kept 9 bases outside the gene matches. The CDR3 region has the DNA TGTGCCAGCAGCTTAGGAGCGGGAGGAGGGGGCGATGAGCAGTTCTTC. This sequence encodes CASSLGAGGGGDEQFF. Variable domain in full (rest from reference TRBV7-9 and TRBJ2-1): DTGVSQNPRHKITKRGQNVTFRCDPISEHNRLYWYRQTLGQGPEFLTYFQNEAQLEKSRLLSDRFSAERPKGSFSTLEIQRTEQGDSAMYLCASSLGAGGGGDEQFFGPGTRLTVL.

The V call is TRBV7-6, the J call TRBJ2-1; the match to TRBD2 covers 10 bases. V lost 1 base to trimming and J lost 6 bases; unmatched junction nucleotides: 3. CDR1 and CDR2 (germline): SGHVS, FNYEAQ. The CDR3 totals 15 residues. The CDR3 sequence is CASSLGTSGANEQFF. CDR3 coding DNA: TGTGCCAGCAGCTTAGGCACTAGCGGGGCCAATGAGCAGTTCTTC.

This clone was recorded once. J is TRBJ1-4 and V is TRBV5-5; D remains ambiguous. Germline CDR1 SGHKS, CDR2 YYEKEE (reference sequence). Trimming stripped 4 bases from V and 11 bases from J, with 18 bases between. The length of the CDR3 is 14 residues. This chain's CDR3 is CASSGYSPGTKLFF. CDR3 DNA sequence: TGTGCCAGCAGCGGGTACAGTCCCGGTACTAAACTGTTTTTT.

This chain uses TRBV9 with TRBJ2-3; 8 positions match TRBD1. The CDR3 is 16 amino acids. The trim removed 0 bases at V and 4 bases at J, leaving 7 bases unmatched. Germline V gene lookup returns CDR1 SGDLS and CDR2 YYNGEE. CDR3 coding DNA: TGTGCCAGCAGCGTAGCTACCAGGGGGCTTTCAGATACGCAGTATTTT. It codes for CASSVATRGLSDTQYF.

This clone was seen once. This rearrangement joins TRBV5-1 to TRBJ1-2; no clear D. Trimming cost V 5 bases and J 7 bases, with 12 bases left between them. CDR3 size: 12 residues. Germline V gene sequence: CDR1 SGHRS, CDR2 YFSETQ. The chain's CDR3 is CASRYGSGGYTF. As DNA, the CDR3 is TGCGCCAGCAGATACGGCTCGGGTGGCTACACCTTC.

The chain links TRBV19 to TRBJ2-7; no definite D call. The CDR3 has 16 residues. Germline-derived CDR1 and CDR2 are LNHDA and SQIVND (reference sequence). V was trimmed by 5 bases and J by 5 bases, leaving 22 bases between them. CDR3 DNA: TGTGCCAGTAGTCCCCGAGGTACGGCGAGAAGAGACGAGCAGTACTTC. Residues: CASSPRGTARRDEQYF.

This chain joins TRBV6-5 and TRBJ1-6; 8 nucleotides agree with TRBD1. Germline V gene sequence: CDR1 MNHEY, CDR2 SVGAGI. This CDR3 is 15 amino acids long. The junction had 4 bases not matched to a gene; V was cut back by 2 bases and J by 7 bases. The CDR3 is CASSYTTGGNSPLHF. The CDR3 nucleotides are TGTGCCAGCAGTTACACAACAGGGGGAAATTCACCCCTCCACTTT.

The gene calls are TRBV10-2 and TRBJ2-5; TRBD1 might be the D (6 bases). The CDR3 sequence is 12 residues long. The V gene's germline CDR1 is WSHSY and CDR2 SAAADI. Trimming shortened V by 10 bases and J by 2 bases, and 11 bases separated the two germline ends. The CDR3 is CATRTEQETQYF. The CDR3 DNA reads as TGCGCCACCCGGACAGAGCAAGAGACCCAGTACTTC.

This sequence joins TRBV30 and TRBJ1-5; 7 bases align to TRBD1. Germline V gene lookup returns CDR1 GTSNPN and CDR2 SVGIG (reference sequence). V trimming: 5 bases; J trimming: 0 bases; junction bases outside the gene matches: 1. The CDR3 sequence is 13 residues long. The CDR3 bases are TGTGCCTGGGGGACAGATAGCAATCAGCCCCAGCATTTT. It specifies CAWGTDSNQPQHF.

The genes are TRBV5-1 and TRBJ2-1; D is perhaps TRBD1 (5 bases). There are 15 residues in the CDR3. Trimming shortened V by 0 bases and J by 2 bases, and 9 bases separated the two germline ends. CDR1 and CDR2 (germline): SGHRS, YFSETQ. The CDR3 region has the DNA TGCGCCAGCAGCTTGGGCAGGGCTCCCTACAATGAGCAGTTCTTC. Its translation is CASSLGRAPYNEQFF.

The chain is built from TRBV7-2 and TRBJ2-6; D is possibly TRBD1 (5 bases). V shed 5 bases and J shed 8 bases, with 10 bases lying between them. This CDR3 has 13 amino acids. Germline-derived CDR1 and CDR2 are SGHTA and FQGNSA. The CDR3 loop reads CASSVKGTNVLTF. The CDR3 DNA reads TGTGCCAGCAGCGTTAAGGGGACCAACGTCCTGACTTTC.

J is TRBJ2-2 and V is TRBV7-3, with D hard to call. The germline gives CDR1 SGHTA, CDR2 FQGTGA. The CDR3 runs 13 residues. With 6 bases removed from V and 1 base from J, the gap between germline ends came to 6 bases. The CDR3 reads CASSPKNTGELFF. In nucleotides, the CDR3 is TGTGCCAGCAGTCCAAAGAACACCGGGGAGCTGTTTTTT. Based on the CDR3 plus reference TRBV7-3 and TRBJ2-2, the full variable domain is GAGVSQTPSNKVTEKGKYVELRCDPISGHTALYWYRQSLGQGPEFLIYFQGTGAADDSGLPNDRFFAVRPEGSVSTLKIQRTERGDSAVYLCASSPKNTGELFFGEGSRLTVL.

The sample holds many counts of this clone. This chain links TRBV11-2 with TRBJ2-3, with D hard to call. The CDR3 is made up of 14 amino acids. Trimming removed 1 base at V and 6 bases at J, with 11 bases between. The germline V gene has CDR1 SGHAT and CDR2 FQNNGV. CDR3 sequence (DNA): TGTGCCAGCAGCTTAGGGGCCAGCTTGGATACGCAGTATTTT. Amino acids: CASSLGASLDTQYF.

The chain couples TRBV13 to TRBJ1-6, with 9 positions matching TRBD1. This CDR3 contains 16 residues. CDR1 is PRHDT and CDR2 is FYEKMQ in the germline V gene (reference sequence). V lost 6 bases, J lost 7 bases, and 10 bases stayed unmatched. CDR3 protein: CASRPRGGTGNSPLHF. CDR3 in DNA: TGTGCCAGCAGACCCAGGGGCGGGACAGGGAATTCACCCCTCCACTTT.

This chain joins TRBV29-1 and TRBJ1-2; TRBD1 agrees at 7 bases. This CDR3 is built from 14 residues. Germline V CDR1 and CDR2: SQVTM, ANQGSEA. Germline trimming cut 0 bases from V and 8 bases from J; bases unmatched to any gene: 9. The CDR3 here is CSVEEPAGGKGYTF. CDR3 sequence (DNA): TGCAGCGTTGAAGAGCCCGCAGGGGGAAAGGGCTACACCTTC.

This clone was seen just once. The chain has TRBV2 and TRBJ1-4; D possibly corresponds to TRBD1 (5 bases). Germline V gene lookup returns CDR1 SNHLY and CDR2 FYNNEI. Trimming stripped 8 bases from V and 8 bases from J, with 24 bases between. The CDR3 length is 16 residues. CDR3 coding DNA: TGTGCCAGCGCCATGATGGAGGGCGGGGGTGGCGAAAAACTGTTTTTT. Translation: CASAMMEGGGGEKLFF.

This clone has a handful of counts. V usage is TRBV28 and J usage is TRBJ2-3; 10 nucleotides match TRBD2. The CDR3 runs 17 residues. The J segment lost 2 bases and the V segment lost 1 base, leaving 6 bases of the junction unmatched. The germline V gene has CDR1 MDHEN and CDR2 SYDVKM. The CDR3 reads CASSLSGSGGATDTQYF. CDR3 DNA: TGTGCCAGCAGTTTATCCGGCAGCGGGGGGGCCACAGATACGCAGTATTTT.

V is TRBV7-9 and J is TRBJ1-4, with 7 bases identical to TRBD1. The CDR3 runs 15 residues. V lost 3 bases and J lost 3; bases outside the gene matches: 4. Germline V gene sequence: CDR1 SEHNR, CDR2 FQNEAQ (reference sequence). The CDR3 loop reads CASSFGTVANEKLFF. The CDR3, as DNA: TGTGCCAGCAGCTTCGGGACAGTAGCTAATGAAAAACTGTTTTTT.

The chain couples TRBV4-2 to TRBJ2-3; 15 bases map to TRBD2. The CDR3 runs to 16 residues. After removal of 3 bases from V and 3 bases from J, the junction contained 1 base not matched to a gene. The germline V gene encodes CDR1 LGHNA and CDR2 YNFKEQ. Here the CDR3 DNA reads TGTGCCAGCAGCCAGGGGACTAGCGGGGGGACAGATACGCAGTATTTT. This encodes CASSQGTSGGTDTQYF.

The chain uses TRBV5-8 and TRBJ2-7; no reliable D call. The V gene's germline CDR1 is SGHTS and CDR2 YDEGEE. V lost 4 bases and J 4 bases, leaving 3 bases between the germline ends. The CDR3 consists of 10 residues. The chain's CDR3 is CASSLYEQYF. The CDR3 bases are TGTGCCAGCAGCCTTTACGAGCAGTACTTC.

This clone has a count of ten or more. J is TRBJ2-7 and V is TRBV10-2; 9 bases are shared with TRBD1. Trimming cost V 2 bases and J 5 bases; bases outside gene matches: 7. The CDR3 has 15 amino acids. Germline V gene data show CDR1 as WSHSY and CDR2 as SAAADI. The DNA for the CDR3 is TGCGCCAGCAGTGAGGGACAGGGGTTCCGCGACGAGCAGTACTTC. Residues: CASSEGQGFRDEQYF.

This chain uses TRBV18 with TRBJ2-5; 12 bases are a match to TRBD2. V was pared by 1 base and J by 5 bases, with 2 bases of the junction left unmatched. This CDR3 is 15 amino acids long. Germline lookup yields CDR1 KGHSH and CDR2 LQKENI. DNA of the CDR3: TGTGCCAGCTCACCACGGACTAGCGGGAAGGAGACCCAGTACTTC. This sequence encodes CASSPRTSGKETQYF.

V and J are TRBV7-2 and TRBJ1-1; a possible D gene is TRBD1 (6 bases). The germline gives CDR1 SGHTA, CDR2 FQGNSA. The CDR3 is made up of 15 amino acids. Trimming removed 7 bases from V and 3 bases from J, with 18 bases in between. CDR3 bases: TGTGCCAGCAAGCCGGCCGGGACACTGGACACTGAAGCTTTCTTT. Translated: CASKPAGTLDTEAFF.

The chain couples TRBV24-1 to TRBJ1-3; a weak D match, TRBD1 (5 bases). This CDR3 spans 21 amino acids. V was clipped by 4 bases and J by 3 bases, with 30 bases between them. Germline CDR1 and CDR2: KGHDR and SFDVKD. CDR3 amino acids: CATSDLMSTAGVRCGGNTIYF. CDR3 bases: TGTGCCACCAGTGACTTAATGTCGACAGCGGGGGTACGATGTGGTGGAAACACCATATATTTT.

The gene calls are TRBV18 and TRBJ2-2, with no clear D. Germline CDR1 reads KGHSH; CDR2 reads LQKENI. The CDR3 has 13 residues. V lost 3 bases and J lost 4, with 6 bases in between. The DNA of the CDR3 is TGTGCCAGCTCACCGGGCACCACCGGGGAGCTGTTTTTT. Protein sequence: CASSPGTTGELFF.

The rearrangement joins TRBV29-1 to TRBJ1-1, with D hard to call. V was cut by 6 bases and J by 0 bases, with 11 bases left in between. Germline-derived CDR1 and CDR2 are SQVTM and ANQGSEA. The length of the CDR3 is 13 residues. CDR3 DNA: TGCAGCGTCGGTCGGAGAATGAACACTGAAGCTTTCTTT. Translating it yields CSVGRRMNTEAFF.

V and J are TRBV28 and TRBJ2-3; D gene unclear. The V and J ends lost 8 bases and 1 base respectively, with 4 bases between them. Germline V gene sequence: CDR1 MDHEN, CDR2 SYDVKM. This CDR3 comprises 11 residues. The CDR3 protein is CASLGTDTQYF. DNA for the CDR3: TGTGCCAGCCTAGGCACAGATACGCAGTATTTT.

The sample holds one count of this clone. The J gene is TRBJ2-6, the V gene TRBV6-1; no definite D call. Trimming removed 2 bases at V and 1 base at J, with 6 bases between. CDR3 length: 15 amino acids. The germline V gene encodes CDR1 MNHNS and CDR2 SASEGT. CDR3 DNA: TGTGCCAGCAGTGAACGGGTTTCTGGGGCCAACGTCCTGACTTTC. Translated, it gives CASSERVSGANVLTF.

V and J are TRBV7-9 and TRBJ2-2; possibly TRBD2 for D (6 bases). V lost 5 bases to trimming and J lost 3 bases, with 22 bases between them. Per germline, CDR1 SEHNR and CDR2 FQNEAQ (reference sequence). This CDR3 comprises 18 residues. CDR3 sequence reads: CASSLGRLWVGDTGELFF. The CDR3 DNA is TGTGCCAGCAGCCTCGGGAGACTCTGGGTGGGGGACACCGGGGAGCTGTTTTTT.

V is TRBV3-1 (or the pseudogene TRBV3-2) and J is TRBJ2-1; a weak D match, TRBD1 (5 bases). V lost 4 bases and J 4 bases, leaving 8 bases between the germline ends. This CDR3 contains 13 residues. The V gene's germline CDR1 is LGHDT and CDR2 YNNKEL (reference sequence). CDR3 DNA: TGTGCCAGCAGCCGGGGCTTATACAATGAGCAGTTCTTC. Its translation is CASSRGLYNEQFF.